This TCR beta chain was identified in a study of cytomegalovirus exposure and HLA in healthy donors. Primers: 60 Vbeta forward and 13 Jbeta reverse. Generated by immunoSEQ multiplex PCR, the TCRdb table keeps only in-frame clones and is missing some. The data contain some 130,000 clones, roughly 77% of them singletons. Study findings and constraints: Using the classifier, cytomegalovirus status was reportedly diagnosed with high specificity and sensitivity. Association of a missense DCLRE1C variant with TCR beta V- and J-gene trimming was reported in a later analysis. Rare sequences made up most TCRs, while some public TCRs were found in many donors.

The CDR3 has 13 amino acids. Per the germline V gene, CDR1 is MDHEN and CDR2 is SYDVKM. The trim removed 5 bases at V and 7 bases at J, leaving 8 bases unmatched. In regard to this clone: Its antigen is not known.

This cohort consisted of healthy bone marrow donors. Sequencing was carried out using PBMCs. This TCR came from a male donor in good health and CMV-seronegative. V and J are TRBV28 and TRBJ2-7; 7 nucleotides match TRBD1. The CDR3 spells CASSIFYRGEQYF. The DNA for the CDR3 is TGTGCCAGCAGTATCTTTTACAGGGGAGAGCAGTACTTC.